The clone carrying this T cell receptor (beta chain) was counted only a few times. Its cognate antigen is unknown. The data were taken from a study of cytomegalovirus exposure and HLA in healthy donors. Study-wide results and limits: One variant, a missense change in DCLRE1C, was linked in a later analysis to TCR beta V- and J-gene trimming.

Amplification used 60 Vbeta primers and 13 Jbeta primers. In the study's own analysis: A later analysis tallied tens of millions of unique TCR beta chains, around 9.9 million of them shared. Data came from immunoSEQ multiplex PCR; TCRdb stores just in-frame clones and leaves some out. V and J calls and clone size come straight from that table; D and trimming were deduced from the DNA. The sample contains 150,000 to 200,000 clones, 81% of which appear only once. Germline values: CDR1 SGHNT, CDR2 YYREEE (reference sequence). After removal of 2 bases from V and 14 bases from J, the junction contained 6 bases not matched to a gene. The CDR3 is 12 amino acids.

The specimen sequenced was PBMCs. This receptor was obtained from a man between 18 and 35 years old in good health and CMV-seronegative. The chain joins TRBV5-4 to TRBJ2-1; the match to TRBD2 covers 8 bases. The CDR3 DNA reads TGTGCCAGCAGCTTCAGGACTAGCAGGAAGTTCTTC. It yields the protein CASSFRTSRKFF.